This TCR beta chain was sequenced in a study of blood T cell repertoires in COVID-19. Study summary: Spain, Italy and the United States supplied samples that represented acute and convalescent COVID-19.

Clones were sequenced by immunoSEQ multiplex PCR, and TCRdb holds only the in-frame ones, with some missing. This sample has a few hundred thousand clones; more than 75% occur once, and the top ten carry 2%. This CDR3 has 13 amino acids. The germline V gene encodes CDR1 SGHNT and CDR2 YENEEA. The V gene lost 5 bases and the J gene lost 9 bases, with 15 bases spanning the gap. This rearrangement joins TRBV11-3 to TRBJ2-3; D uncertain. This sequence was found in an older woman in a cohort exposed to, infected with or recovered from COVID-19 (not recorded which). The sequencing input was PBMCs or T cells enriched from blood (not recorded which). The CDR3 DNA reads TGTGCCAGCAGCCCCCCCAGCAGGTCGACGCAGTATTTT. This encodes CASSPPSRSTQYF.